This T cell receptor beta chain derives from a study of T cells in Graves' hyperthyroidism and ophthalmopathy (dated by TCRdb to the late 2010s). General notes on the study: Peripheral blood was sampled at the time of initial diagnosis, prior to any treatment. A discovery cohort of about a hundred patients, 43 with Graves' ophthalmopathy and approximately 55 with stable Graves' hyperthyroidism, was used to find distinguishing TCR V-J signatures. An independent validation cohort of 18 to 20 hyperthyroidism patients and 17 patients who later progressed to ophthalmopathy tested prospective prediction of ophthalmopathy. The 95 to 100 discovery patients were randomly split 7:3 into training and test sets. In about 6 Graves' hyperthyroidism patients, the study also compared T-cell repertoires from thyroid tissue with T-cell repertoires from blood. Once sampling was done, hyperthyroidism patients were given methimazole at a starting dose of 30 mg daily, whereas ophthalmopathy patients were given high-dose intravenous methylprednisolone. The paper describes TCR Vbeta CDR3 sequencing of 140 or so peripheral blood samples, made up of fewer than 50 ophthalmopathy patients, roughly 80 hyperthyroidism patients and 17 progressor patients. Broad study findings and their caveats: Blood samples also contained most of the expanded thyroid clonotypes (frequency above 0.001), which suggests that blood repertoires may reflect thyroid immune responses. No statistical method was used to set the sample size in advance, and investigators knew the group allocation. During validation, the model predicted progression to ophthalmopathy a median of around 7 months ahead of onset, with around 71% sensitivity and under 85% specificity. In cross-validation, a model built on a 13 V-J signature told ophthalmopathy apart from stable hyperthyroidism with approximately 90% sensitivity and approximately 84% specificity, and in testing the same model reached 80%/75%.

From cysteine to phenylalanine, the CDR3 is 15 amino acids long. CDR3 DNA only is kept here, 45 bases in frame from base 1. From the germline V gene, CDR1 is SGHRS and CDR2 is YFSETQ. Trimming at the junction amounts to 0 bases on V and 0 bases on J, and the germline ends lie 9 bases apart. This clonotype was recorded at least ten times. Its antigen is still unknown. Base qualities were left out, and no much larger clone turns up one base away. Amplification of TCR beta CDR3 regions was carried out from RNA transcripts. The first round of RT-PCR for the TCR CDR3 was performed with the HTBI primer set and the Qiagen OneStep RT-PCR kit. A second multiplex PCR round built the libraries, followed by size selection and purification. Libraries were sequenced paired-end with 100 bp reads on an Illumina HiSeq2000. The source study handled its data this way. SOAPnuke was used to process the raw data, with reads discarded if the reads contained adapters or uncalled bases, had a mean Phred below 15, or lacked an exact constant-primer or identifier match. High-quality paired reads were merged with COPE v1.2.5, and unique nucleotide sequences were defined as clonotypes. Clonotypes were aligned to IMGT TRBV, TRBD and TRBJ reference segments using MiTCR v1.1. The analysis included only V-J combinations with a frequency above 0.0001, which together covered around 99% of the repertoires. The TCS score was defined as F50 (clonal expansion) divided by E x V (chaos), with BLOSUM62-based TCRdist calculated between CDR3 peptides within each V-J. Welch's t-statistics and random forest reduced 450 to 600 V-J features to about 13, which were used in a naive Bayes classifier (R e1071). The Morisita-Horn index was used to measure how similar the thyroid and blood repertoires were. The public sequencing data were trimmed at Q25 with fastp and processed into clonotypes with MiXCR by TCRdb, which kept only in-frame beta chains. Under each unique CDR3 protein, matching rows form one entry showing the most common genes and DNA. These V and J calls derive from TCRdb rather than the authors' analysis. Present in this sample are hundreds of thousands of distinct CDR3 sequences, approximately 40% of which were seen just once. The ten top clones hold roughly 8.3% of the sample.

A patient counted as having stable Graves' hyperthyroidism if no progression to ophthalmopathy occurred over 18 months of follow-up. Hyperthyroidism patients were aged 18 to 65 years and newly diagnosed, with disease duration of less than 2 months. Exclusion was applied to patients with uncontrolled infections, other autoimmune diseases, pregnancy or lactation. Diagnoses relied on clinical symptoms, serum thyroxine and TRAb, thyroid ultrasound and orbital computed tomography. Ficoll-Paque density gradient centrifugation was used to isolate PBMCs from around 9.1 ml of fresh peripheral blood. Trizol reagent was used to extract total RNA, and RNA quality was then checked on an Agilent 2100 Bioanalyzer.

This TCR derives from a man aged 18 to 29 with Graves' hyperthyroidism. The rearrangement joined TRBV5-1 to TRBJ1-1, with no D gene named confidently. Material for sequencing was blood. The bases read TGCGCCAGCAGCTTGGCCTTCGGACTGAACACTGAAGCTTTCTTT. Protein translation: CASSLAFGLNTEAFF.